The entry below describes one TCR beta chain. The data originate from a study of human T cells and chemical hapten exposure. Study-wide background: Once 0.01% DPC had been applied to the upper back by patch test, readings were taken at 6 days.

V lost 2 bases and J lost 1, with 14 bases in between. The CDR3 totals 15 residues. Germline V CDR1 and CDR2: DFQATT, SNEGSKA (reference sequence). Unique molecular identifiers were linked by the library to individual cDNA molecules. TCRdb fed the RACE reads into MiXCR, producing one record per CDR3 protein. Among approximately 49,000 distinct CDR3 sequences, around 9.3% were seen once, and the ten largest hold roughly 4.4%. Stated time point: patch test 1, 2 weeks after DPC sensitization. Treatment described: therapeutic diphenylcyclopropenone sensitization with weekly scalp DPC. The authors extracted total RNA from unfractionated whole blood.

This sequence originates from a woman between 50 and 59 years old with alopecia areata. Some clones in this sample may be carry-over from other donors' samples. The V and J genes are TRBV20-1 and TRBJ2-5; perhaps TRBD2 as D (6 bases). The specimen was whole blood, collected in connection with sensitization to the hapten diphenylcyclopropenone (DPC). The CDR3 DNA reads as TGCAGTGCTAGAATATACCGGGACTTCCAAGAGACCCAGTACTTC. Translating gives CSARIYRDFQETQYF.